Listed below are T cell receptor beta chains from one sample, sequenced in a study of cytomegalovirus exposure and HLA in healthy donors. Measured with immunoSEQ multiplex PCR; TCRdb has only the in-frame clones, and not every one. The repertoire includes 120,000 or so clones, about 80% of them detected once, and approximately 9.1% sits in the top ten. The sequenced material came from PBMCs. These receptors were obtained from a woman between 50 and 59 years old in good health and CMV-seropositive. CDR3s include the opening cysteine and the closing phenylalanine or tryptophan. The order of the fields is V gene, D gene, clone size, J gene, CDR3 protein, CDR3 DNA. D genes are given only for firm matches. Rows give clone size only sometimes, using once, few, many, or a class for an expanded clone.

TRBV5-1,NA,NA,TRBJ2-5,CASSGGAGETQYF,TGCGCCAGCAGCGGGGGGGCCGGGGAGACCCAGTACTTC
TRBV4-3,NA,NA,TRBJ2-2,CASSQPTSTPPSYTGELFF,TGCGCCAGCAGCCAACCTACTAGCACCCCCCCCTCGTACACCGGGGAGCTGTTTTTT
TRBV2,NA,NA,TRBJ1-5,CASRQANQPQHF,TGTGCCAGCAGACAGGCCAATCAGCCCCAGCATTTT
TRBV7-9,NA,NA,TRBJ2-7,CASSFESSEQYF,TGTGCCAGCAGCTTCGAGTCTAGCGAGCAGTACTTC
TRBV7-9,TRBD2,NA,TRBJ2-1,CASSRTSGSYNEQFF,TGTGCCAGCAGCCGAACTAGCGGGAGCTACAATGAGCAGTTCTTC
TRBV7-7,NA,NA,TRBJ2-5,CASSSGRQETQYF,TGTGCTAGCAGCTCCGGGAGACAAGAGACCCAGTACTTC
TRBV7-3,TRBD2,once,TRBJ2-2,CASSKRPSGTTGGELFF,TGTGCCAGCAGCAAAAGGCCTAGCGGAACAACGGGGGGGGAGCTGTTTTTT
TRBV16,NA,many,TRBJ1-3,CASSQSSGNTIYF,TGTGCCAGCAGCCAATCCTCCGGAAACACCATATATTTT
TRBV6-5,NA,NA,TRBJ1-1,CASSRQLLNTEAFF,TGTGCCAGCAGTCGACAGCTACTGAACACTGAAGCTTTCTTT
TRBV7-9,NA,once,TRBJ2-7,CASSAGGWGQGYEQYF,TGTGCCAGCAGCGCCGGAGGGTGGGGCCAGGGCTACGAGCAGTACTTC
TRBV9,NA,once,TRBJ2-5,CASSVAGAYQDTQYF,TGTGCCAGCAGCGTAGCAGGGGCTTACCAAGATACCCAGTACTTC
TRBV27,TRBD2,NA,TRBJ2-1,CASSLYRRTSDYNEQFF,TGTGCCAGCAGTTTATACCGTAGGACTAGCGACTACAATGAGCAGTTCTTC
TRBV5-1,TRBD2,NA,TRBJ2-3,CASSSSGRRTDTQYF,TGCGCCAGCAGCAGTAGCGGGAGAAGGACAGATACGCAGTATTTT
TRBV21-1,NA,NA,TRBJ2-1,CASSRPGRYNEQFF,TGTGCCAGCAGCAGACCAGGGCGGTACAATGAGCAGTTCTTC
TRBV5-1,NA,NA,TRBJ1-4,CASRWGHQEEKLFF,TGCGCCAGCAGGTGGGGACACCAGGAAGAAAAACTGTTTTTT
TRBV4-2,NA,NA,TRBJ1-3,CASSSRPGGGNTIYF,TGTGCCAGCAGCAGCCGCCCGGGAGGTGGAAACACCATATATTTT
TRBV4-3,NA,NA,TRBJ1-6,CASSQGKNRYNSPLHF,TGCGCCAGCAGCCAAGGGAAGAACAGATATAATTCACCCCTCCACTTT
TRBV15,NA,NA,TRBJ1-3,CATSRDRLAGAGNTIYF,TGTGCCACCAGCAGAGACCGTTTGGCAGGGGCTGGAAACACCATATATTTT
TRBV4-3,NA,few,TRBJ1-1,CASSQAGTPNTEAFF,TGCGCCAGCAGCCAAGCCGGGACACCGAACACTGAAGCTTTCTTT
TRBV10-3,TRBD1,NA,TRBJ1-2,CAITQTGGGYYGYTF,TGTGCCATCACCCAGACAGGGGGCGGGTACTATGGCTACACCTTC
TRBV12-1,NA,NA,TRBJ2-5,CASSPEDRGQETQYF,TGTGCCAGCAGCCCAGAAGACAGGGGGCAAGAGACCCAGTACTTC
TRBV9,NA,NA,TRBJ1-2,CASSVDFGQGWGYTF,TGTGCCAGCAGCGTAGATTTCGGCCAGGGTTGGGGCTACACCTTC
TRBV2,TRBD2,NA,TRBJ2-6,CASSARLAGAGANVLTF,TGTGCCAGCAGCGCAAGACTAGCGGGAGCTGGGGCCAACGTCCTGACTTTC
TRBV5-1,TRBD1,NA,TRBJ2-7,CASNRFGTGSSYEQYF,TGCGCCAGCAATCGATTCGGGACAGGGAGCTCCTACGAGCAGTACTTC
TRBV6-1,TRBD1,NA,TRBJ2-5,CASRTGVIGQETQYF,TGTGCCAGCAGGACAGGGGTGATAGGCCAAGAGACCCAGTACTTC
TRBV19,TRBD2,NA,TRBJ2-7,CASSPRRGGYSREQYF,TGTGCCAGTAGTCCGCGGCGGGGGGGATACTCGCGCGAGCAGTACTTC
TRBV7-9,NA,few,TRBJ1-2,CASTPAILSGAARGYTF,TGTGCCAGCACCCCAGCGATCCTTTCTGGGGCCGCGAGGGGCTACACCTTC
TRBV5-1,NA,NA,TRBJ1-4,CASSLESQEKLFF,TGCGCCAGCAGCTTGGAGTCCCAGGAAAAACTGTTTTTT
TRBV7-9,NA,NA,TRBJ2-1,CASSAQGGMYNEQFF,TGTGCCAGCAGCGCACAGGGTGGGATGTACAATGAGCAGTTCTTC
TRBV5-1,NA,few,TRBJ2-7,CASSRAGLSYEQYF,TGCGCCAGCAGCCGGGCAGGACTCTCCTACGAGCAGTACTTC
TRBV6-1,TRBD2,NA,TRBJ2-7,CASSGADVAGFEQYF,TGTGCCAGCAGTGGGGCCGATGTAGCGGGGTTCGAGCAGTACTTC
TRBV5-1,NA,NA,TRBJ1-4,CASSLDSTNEKLFF,TGCGCCAGCAGTTTGGACAGCACTAATGAAAAACTGTTTTTT
TRBV7-6,TRBD1,NA,TRBJ1-5,CASSSSTTGVPQHF,TGTGCCAGCAGCTCGTCCACGACAGGGGTGCCCCAGCATTTT
TRBV7-9,NA,NA,TRBJ1-2,CASSLEAYGYTF,TGTGCCAGCAGCTTAGAAGCCTATGGCTACACCTTC
TRBV28,TRBD1,once,TRBJ2-1,CASNSGTGVYNEQFF,TGTGCCAGCAATTCCGGGACAGGGGTCTACAATGAGCAGTTCTTC
TRBV4-1,NA,NA,TRBJ2-7,CASSQTASNSYEQYF,TGCGCCAGCAGCCAGACGGCTAGCAACTCCTACGAGCAGTACTTC
TRBV18,NA,NA,TRBJ1-4,CASSPTQGRSVLFF,TGTGCCAGCTCACCTACTCAGGGTAGGTCGGTACTGTTTTTT
TRBV15,TRBD1,NA,TRBJ2-5,CATSARTGGWETQYF,TGTGCCACCAGCGCCAGAACAGGGGGCTGGGAGACCCAGTACTTC
TRBV9,NA,NA,TRBJ1-2,CASSAQGIPDYGYTF,TGTGCCAGCAGCGCGCAGGGGATTCCGGACTATGGCTACACCTTC
TRBV11-2,NA,NA,TRBJ2-7,CASSFPRVSYEQYF,TGTGCCAGCAGCTTCCCCCGGGTCTCCTACGAGCAGTACTTC
TRBV6-5,NA,few,TRBJ1-1,CASSLNRQNTEAFF,TGTGCCAGCAGCCTGAACCGACAGAACACTGAAGCTTTCTTT
TRBV7-7,NA,NA,TRBJ2-2,CASSFRVDGELFF,TGTGCTAGCAGCTTCAGGGTTGACGGGGAGCTGTTTTTT
TRBV7-2,TRBD2,once,TRBJ2-5,CASSLEGLAGKETQYF,TGTGCCAGCAGCTTAGAGGGACTAGCGGGAAAAGAGACCCAGTACTTC
TRBV5-1,TRBD2,NA,TRBJ2-7,CASSPRSGRTHEQYF,TGCGCCAGCAGCCCACGTAGCGGGAGGACGCACGAGCAGTACTTC